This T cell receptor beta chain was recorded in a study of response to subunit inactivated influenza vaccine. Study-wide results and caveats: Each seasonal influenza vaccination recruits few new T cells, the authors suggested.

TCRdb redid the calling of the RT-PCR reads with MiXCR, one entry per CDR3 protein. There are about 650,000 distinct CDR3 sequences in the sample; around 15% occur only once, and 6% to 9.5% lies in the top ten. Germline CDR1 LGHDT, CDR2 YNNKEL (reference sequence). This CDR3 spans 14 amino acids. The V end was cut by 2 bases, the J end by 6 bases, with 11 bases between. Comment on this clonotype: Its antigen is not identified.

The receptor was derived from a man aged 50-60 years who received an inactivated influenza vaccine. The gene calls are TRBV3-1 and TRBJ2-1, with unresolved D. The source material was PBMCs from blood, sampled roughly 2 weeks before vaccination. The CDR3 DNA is TGTGCCAGCAGCCAAATTTACACGGGCAATGAGCAGTTCTTC. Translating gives CASSQIYTGNEQFF.